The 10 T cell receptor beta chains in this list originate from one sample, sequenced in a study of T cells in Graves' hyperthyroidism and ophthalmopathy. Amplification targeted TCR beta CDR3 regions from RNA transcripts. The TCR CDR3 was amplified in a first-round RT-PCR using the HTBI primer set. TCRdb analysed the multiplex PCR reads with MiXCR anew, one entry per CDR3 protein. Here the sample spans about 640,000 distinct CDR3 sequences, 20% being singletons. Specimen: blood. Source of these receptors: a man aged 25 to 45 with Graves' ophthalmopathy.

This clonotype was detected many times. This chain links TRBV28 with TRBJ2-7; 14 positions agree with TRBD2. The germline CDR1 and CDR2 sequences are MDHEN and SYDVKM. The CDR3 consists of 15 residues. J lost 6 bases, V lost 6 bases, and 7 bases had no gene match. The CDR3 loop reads CASSPGLAGDAEQYF. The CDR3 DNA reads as TGTGCCAGCAGCCCGGGACTAGCGGGAGATGCCGAGCAGTACTTC. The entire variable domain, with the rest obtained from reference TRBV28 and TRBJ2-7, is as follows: DVKVTQSSRYLVKRTGEKVFLECVQDMDHENMFWYRQDPGLGLRLIYFSYDVKMKEKGDIPEGYSVSREKKERFSLILESASTNQTSMYLCASSPGLAGDAEQYFGPGTRLTVT.

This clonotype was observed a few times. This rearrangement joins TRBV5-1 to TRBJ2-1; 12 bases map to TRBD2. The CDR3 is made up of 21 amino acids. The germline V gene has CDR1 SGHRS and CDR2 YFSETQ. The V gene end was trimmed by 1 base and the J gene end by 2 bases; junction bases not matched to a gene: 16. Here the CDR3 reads CASSLPGLAGTFLETYNEQFF. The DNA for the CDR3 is TGCGCCAGCAGCTTGCCCGGACTAGCGGGAACTTTTCTTGAAACCTACAATGAGCAGTTCTTC.

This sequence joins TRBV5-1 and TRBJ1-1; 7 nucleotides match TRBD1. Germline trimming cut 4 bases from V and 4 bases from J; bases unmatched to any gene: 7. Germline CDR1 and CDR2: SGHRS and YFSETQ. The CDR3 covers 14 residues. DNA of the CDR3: TGCGCCAGCAGCCCTCTAAGGGGGCCCACTGAAGCTTTCTTT. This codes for CASSPLRGPTEAFF.

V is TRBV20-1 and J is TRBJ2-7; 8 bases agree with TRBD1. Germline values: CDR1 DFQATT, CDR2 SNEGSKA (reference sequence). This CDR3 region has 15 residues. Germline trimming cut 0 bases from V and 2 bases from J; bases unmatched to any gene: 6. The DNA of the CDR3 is TGCAGTGCTAGAGAACCGGGGACAGGAACCTACGAGCAGTACTTC. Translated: CSAREPGTGTYEQYF.

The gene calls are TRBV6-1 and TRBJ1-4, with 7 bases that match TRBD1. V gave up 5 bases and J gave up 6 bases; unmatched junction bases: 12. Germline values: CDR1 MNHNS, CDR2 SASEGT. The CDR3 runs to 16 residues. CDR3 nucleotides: TGTGCCAGCAGTCCCAGGACAGGCATCCGGGATGAAAAACTGTTTTTT. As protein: CASSPRTGIRDEKLFF.

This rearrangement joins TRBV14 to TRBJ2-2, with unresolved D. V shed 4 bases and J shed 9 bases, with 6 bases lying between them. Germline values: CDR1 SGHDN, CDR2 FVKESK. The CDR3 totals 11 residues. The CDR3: CASSRNRELFF. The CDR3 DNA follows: TGTGCCAGCAGCCGTAACCGGGAGCTGTTTTTT.

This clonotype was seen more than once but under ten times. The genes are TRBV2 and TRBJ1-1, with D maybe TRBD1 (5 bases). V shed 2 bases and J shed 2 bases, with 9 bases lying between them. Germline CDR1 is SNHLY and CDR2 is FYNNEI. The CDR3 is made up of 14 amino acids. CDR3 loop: CASSERGINTEAFF. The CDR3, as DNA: TGTGCCAGCAGTGAAAGGGGCATCAACACTGAAGCTTTCTTT. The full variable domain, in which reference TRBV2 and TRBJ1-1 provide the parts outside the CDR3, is EPEVTQTPSHQVTQMGQEVILRCVPISNHLYFYWYRQILGQKVEFLVSFYNNEISEKSEIFDDQFSVERPDGSNFTLKIRSTKLEDSAMYFCASSERGINTEAFFGQGTRLTVV.

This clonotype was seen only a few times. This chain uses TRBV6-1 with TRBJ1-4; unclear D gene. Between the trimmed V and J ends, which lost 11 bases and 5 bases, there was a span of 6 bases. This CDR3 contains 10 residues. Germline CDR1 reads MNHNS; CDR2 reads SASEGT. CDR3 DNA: TGTGCCGGGCAGAATGAAAAACTGTTTTTT. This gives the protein CAGQNEKLFF.

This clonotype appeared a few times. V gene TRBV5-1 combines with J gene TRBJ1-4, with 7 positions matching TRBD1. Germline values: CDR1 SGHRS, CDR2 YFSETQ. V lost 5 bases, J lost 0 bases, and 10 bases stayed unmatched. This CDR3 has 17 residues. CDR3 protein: CASSLTGIIPTNEKLFF. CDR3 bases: TGCGCCAGCAGTCTGACAGGGATCATTCCAACTAATGAAAAACTGTTTTTT.

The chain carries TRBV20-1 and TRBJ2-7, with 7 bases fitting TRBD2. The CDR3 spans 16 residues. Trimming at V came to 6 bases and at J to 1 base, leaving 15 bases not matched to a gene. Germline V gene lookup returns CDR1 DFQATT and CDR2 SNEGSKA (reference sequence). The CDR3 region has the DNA TGCAGTGCCCCCGTCAACCGTCCTAGCGGTTCCTACGAGCAGTACTTC. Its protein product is CSAPVNRPSGSYEQYF.